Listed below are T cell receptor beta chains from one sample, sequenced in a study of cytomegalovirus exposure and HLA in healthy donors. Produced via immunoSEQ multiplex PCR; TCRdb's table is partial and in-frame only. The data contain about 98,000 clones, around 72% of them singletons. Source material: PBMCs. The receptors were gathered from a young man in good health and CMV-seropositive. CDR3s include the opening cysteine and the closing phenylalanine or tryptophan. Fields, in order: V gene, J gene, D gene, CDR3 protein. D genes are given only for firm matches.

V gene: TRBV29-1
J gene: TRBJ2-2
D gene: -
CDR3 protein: CSVEEGTTGELFF

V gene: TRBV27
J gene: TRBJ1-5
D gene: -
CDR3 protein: CASSLGHNQPQHF

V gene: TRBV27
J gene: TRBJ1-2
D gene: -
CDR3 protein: CASGLSEEGSGYTF

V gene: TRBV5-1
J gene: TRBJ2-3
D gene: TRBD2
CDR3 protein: CASSSGLAGTRTDTQYF

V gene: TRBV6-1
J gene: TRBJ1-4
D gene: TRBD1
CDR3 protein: CASSYPGTGGEKLFF

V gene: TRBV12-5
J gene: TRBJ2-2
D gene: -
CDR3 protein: CASGQLGTGELFF

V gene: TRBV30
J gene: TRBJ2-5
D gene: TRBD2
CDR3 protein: CAWSVAGGETQYF

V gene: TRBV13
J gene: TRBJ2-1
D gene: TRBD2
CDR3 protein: CASSSGLAGGFEQFF

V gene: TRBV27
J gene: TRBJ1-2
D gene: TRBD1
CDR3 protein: CASSRQPGTGPNYGYTF

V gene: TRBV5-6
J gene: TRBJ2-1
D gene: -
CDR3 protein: CASSLVGGANEQFF

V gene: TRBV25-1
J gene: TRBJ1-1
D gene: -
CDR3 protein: CASSEYGRAMNTEAFF

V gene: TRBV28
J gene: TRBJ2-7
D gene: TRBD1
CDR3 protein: CASSPGQGYEQYF

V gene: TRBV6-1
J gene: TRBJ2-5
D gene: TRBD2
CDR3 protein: CASTGSGGLETQYF

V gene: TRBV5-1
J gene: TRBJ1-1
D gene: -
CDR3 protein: CASSIGYNTEAFF

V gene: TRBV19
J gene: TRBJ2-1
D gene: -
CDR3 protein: CASREGIGQFF

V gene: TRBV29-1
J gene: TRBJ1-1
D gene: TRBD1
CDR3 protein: CSYRDRNTEAFF

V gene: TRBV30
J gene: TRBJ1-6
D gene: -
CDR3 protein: CAWTLNSGVGSPLHF

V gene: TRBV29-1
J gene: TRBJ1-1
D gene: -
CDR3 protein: CSVGRTLLNTEAFF

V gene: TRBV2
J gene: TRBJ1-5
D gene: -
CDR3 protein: CASQYGTGQPQHF

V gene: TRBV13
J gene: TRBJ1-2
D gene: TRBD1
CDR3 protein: CASSLRTGAYGYTF

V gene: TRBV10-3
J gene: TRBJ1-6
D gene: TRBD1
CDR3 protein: CATWTGGYNSPLHF

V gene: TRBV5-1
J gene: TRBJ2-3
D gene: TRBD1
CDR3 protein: CASSLGGTGRRADTQYF

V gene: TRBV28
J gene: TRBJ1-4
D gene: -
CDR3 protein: CASNQEGALFF

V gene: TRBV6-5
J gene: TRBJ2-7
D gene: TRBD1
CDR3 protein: CASSRTGVRYEQYF

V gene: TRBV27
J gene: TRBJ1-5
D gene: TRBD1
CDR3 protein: CASSLDRANQPQHF

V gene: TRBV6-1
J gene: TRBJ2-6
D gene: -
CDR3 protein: CASSEGGSGANVLTF

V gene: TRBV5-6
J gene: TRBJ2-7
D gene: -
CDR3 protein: CASSFLSEQYF

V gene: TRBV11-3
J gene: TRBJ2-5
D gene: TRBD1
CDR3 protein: CASSFQGAETQYF

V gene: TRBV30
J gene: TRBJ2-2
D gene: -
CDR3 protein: CAWRKTGTGELFF

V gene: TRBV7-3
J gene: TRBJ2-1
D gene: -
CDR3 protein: CASSLSSGVSNEQFF

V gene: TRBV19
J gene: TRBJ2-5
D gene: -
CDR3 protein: CASSRDLAVQETQYF

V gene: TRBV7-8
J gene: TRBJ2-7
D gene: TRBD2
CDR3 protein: CASSLSGRAYEQYF

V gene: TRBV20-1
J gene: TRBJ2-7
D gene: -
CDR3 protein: CSARDYYEQYF

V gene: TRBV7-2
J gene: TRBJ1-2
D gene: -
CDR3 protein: CASSPRTVGYTF

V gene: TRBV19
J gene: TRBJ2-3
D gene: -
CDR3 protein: CASSSGGTDTQYF

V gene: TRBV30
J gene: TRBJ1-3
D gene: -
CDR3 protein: CAWRPGTSGNTIYF

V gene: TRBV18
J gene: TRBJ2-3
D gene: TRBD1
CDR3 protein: CASSSRTGETTDTQYF

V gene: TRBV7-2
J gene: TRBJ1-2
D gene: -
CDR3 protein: CASSLDRDYGYTF

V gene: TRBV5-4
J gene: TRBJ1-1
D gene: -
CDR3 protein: CASSAAVNTEAFF

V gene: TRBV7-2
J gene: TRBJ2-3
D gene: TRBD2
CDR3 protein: CASSLKVGLAGRDTQYF

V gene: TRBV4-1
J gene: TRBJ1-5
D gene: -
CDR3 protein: CASSQFLLQPQHF

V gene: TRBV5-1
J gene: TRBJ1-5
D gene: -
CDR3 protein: CASSLEGGNQPQHF

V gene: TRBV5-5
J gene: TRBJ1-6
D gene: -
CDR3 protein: CASSLEGREFVFRSPLHF

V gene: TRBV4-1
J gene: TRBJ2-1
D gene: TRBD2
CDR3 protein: CASSQGLAGVGEQFF

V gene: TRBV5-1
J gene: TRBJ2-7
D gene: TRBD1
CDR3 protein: CASSLGTGDFYEQYF

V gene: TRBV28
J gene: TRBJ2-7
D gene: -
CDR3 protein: CASSPAPAGTYEQYF

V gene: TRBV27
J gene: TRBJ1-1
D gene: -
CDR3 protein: CASSLSSPASTEAFF

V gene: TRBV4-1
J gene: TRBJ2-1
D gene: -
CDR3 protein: CASSNLGSYNEQFF

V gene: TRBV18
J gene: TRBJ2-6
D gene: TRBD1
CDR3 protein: CASSPDRAGANVLTF

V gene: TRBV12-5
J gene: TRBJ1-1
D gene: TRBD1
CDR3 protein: CASGLDRTGGGTEAFF